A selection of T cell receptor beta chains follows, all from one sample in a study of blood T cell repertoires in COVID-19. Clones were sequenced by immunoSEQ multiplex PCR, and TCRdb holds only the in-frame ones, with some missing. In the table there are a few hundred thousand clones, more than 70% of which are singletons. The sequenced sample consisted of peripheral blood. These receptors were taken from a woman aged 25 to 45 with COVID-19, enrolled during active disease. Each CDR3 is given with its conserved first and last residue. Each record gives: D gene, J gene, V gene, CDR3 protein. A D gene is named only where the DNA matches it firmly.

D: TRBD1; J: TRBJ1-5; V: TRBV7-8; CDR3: CASSLGRTGNQPQHF
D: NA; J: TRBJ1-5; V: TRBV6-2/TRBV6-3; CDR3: CASSYPLLDYSNQPQHF
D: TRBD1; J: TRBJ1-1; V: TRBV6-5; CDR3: CASSSGTGEGTEAFF
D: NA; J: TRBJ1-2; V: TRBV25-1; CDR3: CASSEGRGYGYTF
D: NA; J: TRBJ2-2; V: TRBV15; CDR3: CATSRVAFSNTGELFF
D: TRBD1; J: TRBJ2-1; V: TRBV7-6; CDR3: CASSLGKIGTGDNEQFF
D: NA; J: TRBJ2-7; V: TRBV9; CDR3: CASSVGGEGLEQYF
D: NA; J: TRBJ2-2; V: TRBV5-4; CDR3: CASSRWGGVSPGELFF
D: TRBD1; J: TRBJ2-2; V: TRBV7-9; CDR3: CASSPGTGATGELFF
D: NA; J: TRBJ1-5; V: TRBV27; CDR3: CASSPRPMGNQPQHF
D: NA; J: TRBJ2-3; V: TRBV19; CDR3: CASSMGQGGDTQYF
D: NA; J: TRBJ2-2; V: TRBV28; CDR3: CASSFSAGANTGELFF
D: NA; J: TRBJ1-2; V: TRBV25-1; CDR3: CASSAPRGYDYGYTF
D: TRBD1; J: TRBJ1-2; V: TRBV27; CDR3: CASSLARGRAGYTF
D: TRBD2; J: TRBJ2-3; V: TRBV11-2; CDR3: CASSPPTSGIRDTQYF
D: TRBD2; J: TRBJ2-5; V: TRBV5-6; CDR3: CASSLVRGVQETQYF
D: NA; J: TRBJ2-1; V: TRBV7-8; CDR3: CASSPTQAGAYNEQFF
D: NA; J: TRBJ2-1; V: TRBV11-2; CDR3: CASRDGDFPYNEQFF
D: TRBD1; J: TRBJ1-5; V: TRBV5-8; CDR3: CASSRHDRGGNQPQHF
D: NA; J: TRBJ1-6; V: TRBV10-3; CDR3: CAISESLQGNNSPLHF
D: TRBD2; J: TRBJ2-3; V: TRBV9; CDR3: CASERTSGDLRSADTQYF
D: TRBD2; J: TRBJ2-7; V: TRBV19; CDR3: CARLGLAGGMLREQYF
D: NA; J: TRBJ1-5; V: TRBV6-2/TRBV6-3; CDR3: CASSYSGGNQPQHF
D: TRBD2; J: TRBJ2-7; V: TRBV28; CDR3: CASSLTSGDSYEQYF
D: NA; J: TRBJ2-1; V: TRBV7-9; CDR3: CASSFADSYNEQFF
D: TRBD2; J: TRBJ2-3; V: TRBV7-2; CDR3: CASSPGSGMGDTQYF
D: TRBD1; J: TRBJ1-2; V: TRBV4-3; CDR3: CASSLGTVNNYGYTF
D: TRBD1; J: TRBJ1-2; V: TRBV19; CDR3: CASSTPGGSDYGYTF
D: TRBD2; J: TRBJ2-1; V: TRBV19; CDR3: CASKRGGLGYAFF
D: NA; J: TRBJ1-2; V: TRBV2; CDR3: CASSATGVSYGYTF
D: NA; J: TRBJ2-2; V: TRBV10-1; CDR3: CASSGYGTGELFF
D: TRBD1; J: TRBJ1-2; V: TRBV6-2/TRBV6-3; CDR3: CASSYRQVVRDRLRGYTF
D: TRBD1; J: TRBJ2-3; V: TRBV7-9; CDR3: CASSTGGRSDTQYF
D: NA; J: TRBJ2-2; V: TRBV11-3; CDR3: CASSSPRTGELFF
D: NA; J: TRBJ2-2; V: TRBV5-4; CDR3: CASSFIGATGELFF
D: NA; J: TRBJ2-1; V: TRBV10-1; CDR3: CASSEDPHSYNEQFF
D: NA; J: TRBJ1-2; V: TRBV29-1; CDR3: CSARSQKYGYTF
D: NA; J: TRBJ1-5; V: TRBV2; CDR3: CASSEALGGNQPQHF
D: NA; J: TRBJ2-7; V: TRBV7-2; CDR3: CASSLYLEGYEQYF
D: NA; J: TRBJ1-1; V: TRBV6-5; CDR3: CASTPQANTEAFF
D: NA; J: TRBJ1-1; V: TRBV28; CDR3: CASGGEEDTEAFF
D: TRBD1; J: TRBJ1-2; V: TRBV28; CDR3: CASSLAGGYGYTF
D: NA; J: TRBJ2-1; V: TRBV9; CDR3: CASSVGGLQGPHSEQFF
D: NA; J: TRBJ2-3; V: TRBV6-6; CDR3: CASRGTSTDTQYF